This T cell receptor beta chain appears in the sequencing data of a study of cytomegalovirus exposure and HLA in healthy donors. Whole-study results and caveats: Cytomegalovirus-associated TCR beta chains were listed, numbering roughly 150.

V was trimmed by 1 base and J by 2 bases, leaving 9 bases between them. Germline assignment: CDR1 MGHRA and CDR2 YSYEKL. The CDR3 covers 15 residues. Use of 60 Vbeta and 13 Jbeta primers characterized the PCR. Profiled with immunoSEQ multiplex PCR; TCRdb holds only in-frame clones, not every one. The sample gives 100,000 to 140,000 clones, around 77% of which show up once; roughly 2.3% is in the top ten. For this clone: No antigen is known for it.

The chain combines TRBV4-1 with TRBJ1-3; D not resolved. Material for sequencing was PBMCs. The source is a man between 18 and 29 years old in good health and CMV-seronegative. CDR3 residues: CASSQVERAGNTIYF. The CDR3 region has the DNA TGCGCCAGCAGCCAAGTGGAGAGAGCTGGAAACACCATATATTTT.